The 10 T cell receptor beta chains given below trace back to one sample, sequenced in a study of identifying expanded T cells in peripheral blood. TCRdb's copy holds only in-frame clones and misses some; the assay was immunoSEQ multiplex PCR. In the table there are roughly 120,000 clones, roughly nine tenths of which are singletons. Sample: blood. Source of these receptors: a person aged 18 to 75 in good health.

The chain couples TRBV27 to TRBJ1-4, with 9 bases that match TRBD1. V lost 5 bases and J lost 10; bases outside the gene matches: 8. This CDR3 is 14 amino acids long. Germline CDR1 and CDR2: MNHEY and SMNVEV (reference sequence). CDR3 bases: TGTGCCAGCAGTCTACTGGGACAGGGTCGAAAACTGTTTTTT. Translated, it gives CASSLLGQGRKLFF.

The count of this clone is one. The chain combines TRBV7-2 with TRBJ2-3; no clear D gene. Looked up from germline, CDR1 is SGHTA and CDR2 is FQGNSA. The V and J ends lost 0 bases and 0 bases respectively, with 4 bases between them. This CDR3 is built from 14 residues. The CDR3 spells CASSLARSTDTQYF. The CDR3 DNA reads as TGTGCCAGCAGCTTAGCGAGAAGCACAGATACGCAGTATTTT.

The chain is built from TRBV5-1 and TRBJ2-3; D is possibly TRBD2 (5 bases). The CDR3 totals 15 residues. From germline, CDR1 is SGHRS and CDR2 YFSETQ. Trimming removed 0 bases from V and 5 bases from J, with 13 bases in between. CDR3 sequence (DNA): TGCGCCAGCAGCTTGGGTCGAGGGCCCGGAGATACGCAGTATTTT. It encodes CASSLGRGPGDTQYF.

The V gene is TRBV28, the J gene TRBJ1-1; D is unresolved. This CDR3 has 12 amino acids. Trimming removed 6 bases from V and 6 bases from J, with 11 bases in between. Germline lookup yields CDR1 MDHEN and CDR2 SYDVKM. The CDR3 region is CASSGRSSEAFF. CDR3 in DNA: TGTGCCAGCAGCGGACGGAGCTCTGAAGCTTTCTTT. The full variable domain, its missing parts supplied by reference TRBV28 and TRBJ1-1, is DVKVTQSSRYLVKRTGEKVFLECVQDMDHENMFWYRQDPGLGLRLIYFSYDVKMKEKGDIPEGYSVSREKKERFSLILESASTNQTSMYLCASSGRSSEAFFGQGTRLTVV.

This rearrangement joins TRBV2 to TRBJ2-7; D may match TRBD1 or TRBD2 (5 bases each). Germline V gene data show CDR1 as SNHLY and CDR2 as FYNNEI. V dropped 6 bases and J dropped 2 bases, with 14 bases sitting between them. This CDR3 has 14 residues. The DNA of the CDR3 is TGTGCCAGCAGGATGGGGACCGGGACCTACGAGCAGTACTTC. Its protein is CASRMGTGTYEQYF.

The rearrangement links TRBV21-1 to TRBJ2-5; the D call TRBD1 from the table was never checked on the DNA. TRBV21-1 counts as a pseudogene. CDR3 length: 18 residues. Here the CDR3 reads CASSKPSLIDTKQETQYF. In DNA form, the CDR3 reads TGTGCCAGCAGCAAACCCAGTCTAATCGACACAAAACAAGAGACCCAGTACTTC.

CDR3 sequence (DNA): TGTGCCAGCATTTACGGGAGCTCTGGAAACACCATATATTTT. The encoded protein is CASIYGSSGNTIYF. The chain couples TRBV7-9 to TRBJ1-3; D unclear. The CDR3 runs 14 residues. V lost 7 bases and J lost 0, with 10 bases in between. Germline assignment: CDR1 SEHNR and CDR2 FQNEAQ (reference sequence).

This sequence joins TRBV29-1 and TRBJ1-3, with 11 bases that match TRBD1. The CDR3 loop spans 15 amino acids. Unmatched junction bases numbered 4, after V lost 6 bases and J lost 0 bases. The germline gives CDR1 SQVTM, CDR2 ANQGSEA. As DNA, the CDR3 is TGCAGCGTATCCGGGACAGGGGGCTCTGGAAACACCATATATTTT. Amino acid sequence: CSVSGTGGSGNTIYF.

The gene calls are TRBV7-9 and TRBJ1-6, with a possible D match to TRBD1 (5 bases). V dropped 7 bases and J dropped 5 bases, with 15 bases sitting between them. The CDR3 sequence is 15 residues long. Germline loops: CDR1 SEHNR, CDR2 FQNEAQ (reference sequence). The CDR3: CASTSQGAHNSPLHF. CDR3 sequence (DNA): TGTGCCAGCACTTCCCAGGGAGCCCATAATTCACCCCTCCACTTT.

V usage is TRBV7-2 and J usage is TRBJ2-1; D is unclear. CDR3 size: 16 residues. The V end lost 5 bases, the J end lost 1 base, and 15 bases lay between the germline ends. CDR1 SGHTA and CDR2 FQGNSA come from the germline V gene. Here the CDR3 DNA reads TGTGCCAGCAGCCCAAAACGGACGCTATCCTACAATGAGCAGTTCTTC. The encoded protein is CASSPKRTLSYNEQFF.